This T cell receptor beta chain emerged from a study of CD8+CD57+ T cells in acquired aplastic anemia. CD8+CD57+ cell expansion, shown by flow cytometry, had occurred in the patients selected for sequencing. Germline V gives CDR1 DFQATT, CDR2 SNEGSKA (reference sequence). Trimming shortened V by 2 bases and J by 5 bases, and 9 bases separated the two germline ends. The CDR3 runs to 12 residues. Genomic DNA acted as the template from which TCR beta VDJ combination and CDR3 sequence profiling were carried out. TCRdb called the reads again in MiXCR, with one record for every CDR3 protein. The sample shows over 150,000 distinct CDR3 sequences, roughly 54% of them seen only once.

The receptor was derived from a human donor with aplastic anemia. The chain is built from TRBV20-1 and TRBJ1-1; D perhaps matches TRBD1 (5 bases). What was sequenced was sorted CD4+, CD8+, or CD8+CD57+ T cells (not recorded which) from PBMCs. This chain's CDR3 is CSARQGETEAFF. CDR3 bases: TGCAGTGCTAGACAGGGAGAGACTGAAGCTTTCTTT.